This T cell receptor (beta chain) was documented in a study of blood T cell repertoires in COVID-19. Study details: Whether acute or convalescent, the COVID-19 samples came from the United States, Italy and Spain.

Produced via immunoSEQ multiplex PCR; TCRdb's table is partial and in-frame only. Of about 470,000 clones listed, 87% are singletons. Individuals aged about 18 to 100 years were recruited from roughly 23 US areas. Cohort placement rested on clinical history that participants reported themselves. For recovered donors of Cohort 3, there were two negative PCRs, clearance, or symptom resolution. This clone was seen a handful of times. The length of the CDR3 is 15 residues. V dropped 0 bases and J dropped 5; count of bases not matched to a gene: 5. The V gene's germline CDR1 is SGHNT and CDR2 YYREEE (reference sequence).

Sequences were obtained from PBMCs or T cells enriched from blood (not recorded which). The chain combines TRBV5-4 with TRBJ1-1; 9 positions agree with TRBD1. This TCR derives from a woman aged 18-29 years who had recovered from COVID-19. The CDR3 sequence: CASSLGDREGTEAFF. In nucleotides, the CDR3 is TGTGCCAGCAGCTTGGGGGACAGGGAGGGGACTGAAGCTTTCTTT.